The 19 T cell receptor beta chains presented below share a single source sample, sequenced in a study of cytomegalovirus exposure and HLA in healthy donors. The PCR used 60 Vbeta and 13 Jbeta primers. The repertoire was sequenced with immunoSEQ multiplex PCR; TCRdb's copy has only in-frame clones and lacks some. Counted here are 90,000 to 120,000 clones, roughly 82% occurring once; the ten biggest clones make up roughly 2.5%. The sequenced sample consisted of PBMCs. Receptor source: a man aged 25 to 40 in good health and CMV-seropositive.

This clone was seen a handful of times. This chain uses TRBV5-1 with TRBJ1-2; D is undetermined. V gave up 4 bases and J gave up 5 bases, with 15 bases separating them. The length of the CDR3 is 14 residues. The V gene's germline CDR1 is SGHRS and CDR2 YFSETQ. CDR3 coding DNA: TGCGCCAGCAGCCCCCGGGTCAGTTTTTATGGCTACACCTTC. Translating gives CASSPRVSFYGYTF.

The J gene is TRBJ1-2, the V gene TRBV5-1, with a tentative D call TRBD1 (6 bases). The CDR3 runs to 14 residues. The V gene lost 4 bases and the J gene lost 8 bases, with 18 bases spanning the gap. Germline values: CDR1 SGHRS, CDR2 YFSETQ. The CDR3 reads CASSQMTGSFGYTF. CDR3 DNA sequence: TGCGCCAGCAGCCAAATGACAGGCTCGTTCGGCTACACCTTC. Combining the CDR3 with reference TRBV5-1 and TRBJ1-2 gives the whole variable domain KAGVTQTPRYLIKTRGQQVTLSCSPISGHRSVSWYQQTPGQGLQFLFEYFSETQRNKGNFPGRFSGRQFSNSRSEMNVSTLELGDSALYLCASSQMTGSFGYTFGSGTRLTVV.

The chain couples TRBV7-9 to TRBJ1-2; 10 bases are a match to TRBD1. This CDR3 comprises 14 residues. The V gene end was trimmed by 5 bases and the J gene end by 5 bases; junction bases not matched to a gene: 5. Germline V gene lookup returns CDR1 SEHNR and CDR2 FQNEAQ (reference sequence). DNA for the CDR3: TGTGCCAGCAGCCCACGGACAGGGGGTTATGGCTACACCTTC. It specifies CASSPRTGGYGYTF. Drawing the rest from reference TRBV7-9 and TRBJ1-2, the complete variable domain is DTGVSQNPRHKITKRGQNVTFRCDPISEHNRLYWYRQTLGQGPEFLTYFQNEAQLEKSRLLSDRFSAERPKGSFSTLEIQRTEQGDSAMYLCASSPRTGGYGYTFGSGTRLTVV.

As to this clone: The germline gene is not matched at one end of the junction; a read error may be the cause. The chain couples TRBV7-9 to TRBJ2-7; D possibly corresponds to TRBD1 (6 bases). The CDR3 contains 16 residues. Germline-derived CDR1 and CDR2 are SEHNR and FQNEAQ (reference sequence). The chain's CDR3 is CSSSLGFPGEHYEQYF. CDR3 in DNA: TGTTCCAGCAGCTTAGGTTTCCCAGGGGAGCACTACGAGCAGTACTTC.

A few counts support this clone. The gene calls are TRBV6-5 and TRBJ1-6; D possibly corresponds to TRBD1 (6 bases). Trimming stripped 5 bases from V and 7 bases from J, with 12 bases between. Germline V gives CDR1 MNHEY, CDR2 SVGAGI. This CDR3 is 14 amino acids long. CDR3 sequence reads: CASSGRTENSPLHF. The DNA of the CDR3 is TGTGCCAGCAGTGGACGGACAGAGAATTCACCCCTCCACTTT.

The chain has TRBV27 and TRBJ2-7, with D perhaps TRBD1 (5 bases). This CDR3 is 12 amino acids long. Germline loops: CDR1 MNHEY, CDR2 SMNVEV (reference sequence). Trimming shortened V by 6 bases and J by 2 bases, and 8 bases separated the two germline ends. CDR3 nucleotides: TGTGCCAGCAGGGGGCTTCCCTACGAGCAGTACTTC. Translated: CASRGLPYEQYF.

This chain uses TRBV2 with TRBJ2-7, with D maybe TRBD2 (5 bases). V shed 5 bases and J shed 6 bases, with 8 bases lying between them. The CDR3 extends over 11 amino acids. Germline CDR1 and CDR2: SNHLY and FYNNEI. The CDR3 coding sequence is TGTGCCAGCAGTAGGGAGTCCGAGCAGTACTTC. This translates into CASSRESEQYF.

This clone was counted only a few times. This chain joins TRBV7-3 and TRBJ1-2, with TRBD1 matching over 10 bases. The CDR3 is 18 amino acids. With 3 bases clipped from V and 3 bases from J, the junction kept 13 bases outside the gene matches. Germline V gives CDR1 SGHTA, CDR2 FQGTGA. The CDR3 nucleotides are TGTGCCAGCAGCTTTGTCCGGACAGGGGGGTCTAAGGACTATGGCTACACCTTC. It encodes CASSFVRTGGSKDYGYTF.

CDR3: CASGPDSVDTQYF. The CDR3 DNA reads TGCGCCAGCGGGCCCGATTCCGTCGATACGCAGTATTTT. The rearrangement joins TRBV5-1 to TRBJ2-3; D gene unclear. The V end was cut by 7 bases, the J end by 6 bases, with 15 bases between. CDR1 and CDR2 (germline): SGHRS, YFSETQ. The CDR3 totals 13 residues.

CDR3 sequence reads: CASSYGLARNEQFF. The CDR3 DNA is TGTGCCAGCAGCTACGGACTAGCGCGGAATGAGCAGTTCTTC. V usage is TRBV6-6 and J usage is TRBJ2-1; TRBD2 matches 9 bases. The CDR3 contains 14 residues. J gave up 7 bases and V 6 bases, and 7 bases lay outside the gene matches. From germline, CDR1 is MNHNY and CDR2 SVGAGI (reference sequence).

The rearrangement uses TRBV30 and TRBJ1-5; 9 bases fit TRBD1. This CDR3 region has 13 residues. Looked up from germline, CDR1 is GTSNPN and CDR2 is SVGIG (reference sequence). V was pared by 5 bases and J by 5 bases, with 4 bases of the junction left unmatched. In DNA form, the CDR3 reads TGTGCCTGGGGGGGGACAGGGTATCAGCCCCAGCATTTT. As protein: CAWGGTGYQPQHF.

The chain joins TRBV15 to TRBJ2-7; weak D call: TRBD2 (5 bases). The CDR3 is 14 amino acids. V dropped 5 bases and J dropped 4 bases, with 15 bases sitting between them. Germline V gene sequence: CDR1 LNHNV, CDR2 YYDKDF (reference sequence). CDR3 sequence (DNA): TGTGCCACCAGCGGCCCCGGACGGGATTACGAGCAGTACTTC. It translates to CATSGPGRDYEQYF.

This clone was observed a few times. The chain has TRBV11-2 and TRBJ2-3; 9 bases match TRBD1. From germline, CDR1 is SGHAT and CDR2 FQNNGV. The V segment lost 3 bases and the J segment 6 bases; nucleotides outside the gene matches: 13. This CDR3 spans 17 amino acids. In DNA, the CDR3 is TGTGCCAGCAGCTTCGAAGTGGACAGGGGCAAACTGGATACGCAGTATTTT. Translating gives CASSFEVDRGKLDTQYF.

V and J are TRBV4-1 and TRBJ2-4, with 7 bases fitting TRBD2. The CDR3 totals 15 residues. Trimming at V came to 4 bases and at J to 7 bases, leaving 10 bases not matched to a gene. Per the germline V gene, CDR1 is MGHRA and CDR2 is YSYEKL. The CDR3 region has the DNA TGCGCCAGCAGCCCTCTGACTGGGACTATGAACATTCAGTACTTC. Its protein is CASSPLTGTMNIQYF.

The J gene is TRBJ2-2, the V gene TRBV25-1; 9 nucleotides align to TRBD1. J gave up 6 bases and V 8 bases, and 16 bases lay outside the gene matches. Per germline, CDR1 MGHDK and CDR2 SYGVNS. CDR3 length: 17 residues. The CDR3 DNA sequence: TGTGCCAGCGTTCTGACCGGGACAGGGCGCAACGCCGGGGAGCTGTTTTTT. Translating gives CASVLTGTGRNAGELFF.

The chain carries TRBV2 and TRBJ2-7; 12 positions match TRBD2. Per germline, CDR1 SNHLY and CDR2 FYNNEI. The CDR3 has 15 residues. V lost 8 bases, J lost 0 bases, and 5 bases stayed unmatched. CDR3 in amino acids: CASSTSGGSSYEQYF. The CDR3 DNA follows: TGTGCCAGCTCTACTAGCGGGGGGAGCTCCTACGAGCAGTACTTC.

The chain is built from TRBV11-2 and TRBJ2-4; 9 nucleotides match TRBD1. Germline loops: CDR1 SGHAT, CDR2 FQNNGV. The CDR3 spans 13 residues. V gave up 1 base and J gave up 8 bases; unmatched junction bases: 0. CDR3 nucleotides: TGTGCCAGCAGCTTAGGACAGGGGGACATTCAGTACTTC. It specifies CASSLGQGDIQYF. Combining the CDR3 with reference TRBV11-2 and TRBJ2-4 gives the whole variable domain EAGVAQSPRYKIIEKRQSVAFWCNPISGHATLYWYQQILGQGPKLLIQFQNNGVVDDSQLPKDRFSAERLKGVDSTLKIQPAKLEDSAVYLCASSLGQGDIQYFGAGTRLSVL.

This clone was picked up a small number of times. This sequence joins TRBV21-1 and TRBJ1-2; the table's D gene call, TRBD1, was not cross checked with the DNA. TRBV21-1 is designated a pseudogene. The CDR3 contains 12 residues. The CDR3 region has the DNA TGTGCCGGCCGAGACAGGGGGCCTGGCTACACCTTC. Translated, it gives CAGRDRGPGYTF.

The CDR3 is CALGQGDTGELFF. The CDR3 DNA is TGTGCCCTTGGTCAGGGGGACACCGGGGAGCTGTTTTTT. This rearrangement joins TRBV7-9 to TRBJ2-2, with TRBD1 matching 7 bases. The CDR3 covers 13 residues. J gave up 3 bases and V 11 bases, and 6 bases lay outside the gene matches. Germline V lookup: CDR1 SEHNR, CDR2 FQNEAQ (reference sequence).